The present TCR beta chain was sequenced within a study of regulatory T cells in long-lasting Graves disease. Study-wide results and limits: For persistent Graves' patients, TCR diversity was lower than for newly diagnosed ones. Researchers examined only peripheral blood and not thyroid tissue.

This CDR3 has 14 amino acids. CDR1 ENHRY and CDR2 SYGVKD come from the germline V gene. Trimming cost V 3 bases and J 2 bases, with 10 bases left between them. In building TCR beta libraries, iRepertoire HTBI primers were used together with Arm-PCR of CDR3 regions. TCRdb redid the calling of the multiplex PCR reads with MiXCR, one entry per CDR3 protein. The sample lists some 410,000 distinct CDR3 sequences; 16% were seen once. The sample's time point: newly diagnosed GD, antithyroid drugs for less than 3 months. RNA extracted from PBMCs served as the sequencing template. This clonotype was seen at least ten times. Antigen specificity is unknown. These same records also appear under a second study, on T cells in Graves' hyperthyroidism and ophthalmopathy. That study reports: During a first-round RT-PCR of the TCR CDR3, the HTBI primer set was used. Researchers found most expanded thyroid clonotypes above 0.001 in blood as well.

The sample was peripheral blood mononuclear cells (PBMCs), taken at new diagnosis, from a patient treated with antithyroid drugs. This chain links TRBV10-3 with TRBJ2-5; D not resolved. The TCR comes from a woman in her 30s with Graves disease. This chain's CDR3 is CAISEEVQQETQYF. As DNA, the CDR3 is TGTGCCATCAGTGAAGAGGTACAGCAAGAGACCCAGTACTTC.